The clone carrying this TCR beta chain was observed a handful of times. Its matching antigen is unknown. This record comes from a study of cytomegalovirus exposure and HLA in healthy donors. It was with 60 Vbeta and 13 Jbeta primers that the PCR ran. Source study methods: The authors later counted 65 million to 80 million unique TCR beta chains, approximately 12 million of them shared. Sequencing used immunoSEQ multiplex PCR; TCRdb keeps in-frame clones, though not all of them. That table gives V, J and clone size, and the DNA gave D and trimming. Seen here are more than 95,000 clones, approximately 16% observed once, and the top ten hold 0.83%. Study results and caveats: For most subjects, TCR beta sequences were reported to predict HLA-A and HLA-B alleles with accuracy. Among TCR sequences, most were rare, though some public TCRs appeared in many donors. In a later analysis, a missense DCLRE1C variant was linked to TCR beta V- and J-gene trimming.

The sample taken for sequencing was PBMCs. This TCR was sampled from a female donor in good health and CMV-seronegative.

The CDR3 DNA sequence: TGTGCCTGGAGTGTCGGGTCCTTCATGAGCTCCTATAATTCACCCCTCCACTTT. It yields the protein CAWSVGSFMSSYNSPLHF. The chain joins TRBV30 to TRBJ1-6; D is unclear. The germline gives CDR1 GTSNPN, CDR2 SVGIG (reference sequence). V gave up 0 bases and J gave up 0 bases, with 15 bases separating them. The CDR3 totals 18 residues.